This entry describes one TCR beta chain. Its matching antigen is unknown. With random hexamers, about 0.5 to 1 ug RNA was reverse transcribed. TCRdb used MiXCR to reprocess the immunoSEQ multiplex PCR reads, holding one entry per CDR3 protein. The sample includes 200,000 or so distinct CDR3 sequences, nearly 95% of them seen just once. Negative isolation was applied to CD8+ and CD4+ T cells, and FACS enrichment was applied to TEMRA cells. The record originates from a study of CD8 T cells in Susac syndrome. Points from the study as a whole: The TCR sequencing and HLA analysis in the study involved a relatively small number of individuals, as the study acknowledged.

CDR1 is SQVTM and CDR2 is ANQGSEA in the germline V gene. V trimming: 7 bases; J trimming: 0 bases; junction bases outside the gene matches: 12. The CDR3 has 15 amino acids. Sequenced sample: CD4+ T cells from PBMCs. The clonotype originates from a human donor with multiple sclerosis. The chain joins TRBV29-1 to TRBJ2-7; 7 bases are shared with TRBD2. The CDR3 DNA reads TGCAGCGGTTCCAAAGCGGGAAGAAGCTCCTACGAGCAGTACTTC. It translates to CSGSKAGRSSYEQYF.